The 8 T cell receptor beta chains below were found in one sample sequenced in a study of graft-versus-host responses after intestinal transplantation. Sequenced by immunoSEQ multiplex PCR; TCRdb stores in-frame clones only, minus some. The profile shows more than 9,500 clones, about four fifths of them singletons. Sequenced material: PBMCs, taken approximately 490 days after intestinal transplant. The receptor source for this set is a human patient who received an intestinal transplant, so some T cells may come from the graft donor.

This chain uses TRBV6-1 with TRBJ2-7, with 11 bases that match TRBD2. Trimming cost V 0 bases and J 4 bases; bases outside gene matches: 2. Germline V gene data show CDR1 as MNHNS and CDR2 as SASEGT. This CDR3 spans 15 amino acids. The CDR3, as DNA: TGTGCCAGCAGTGAAGCAACTAGCGGGAGTTACGAGCAGTACTTC. Amino acid sequence: CASSEATSGSYEQYF.

The rearrangement joins TRBV11-2 to TRBJ1-6; D gene uncertain. Germline V gene lookup returns CDR1 SGHAT and CDR2 FQNNGV. CDR3 length equals 14 residues. V was clipped by 0 bases and J by 5 bases, with 5 bases between them. CDR3 sequence (DNA): TGTGCCAGCAGCTTAGATGGGAATAATTCACCCCTCCACTTT. Translated: CASSLDGNNSPLHF.

The chain is built from TRBV7-9 and TRBJ2-5; the D gene is possibly TRBD1 (6 bases). The CDR3 covers 13 residues. The V and J ends lost 4 bases and 5 bases respectively, with 11 bases between them. Germline V CDR1 and CDR2: SEHNR, FQNEAQ (reference sequence). CDR3 nucleotides: TGTGCCAGCAGCTCACAGGGCATGGAGACCCAGTACTTC. Translating gives CASSSQGMETQYF. Combining the CDR3 with reference TRBV7-9 and TRBJ2-5 gives the whole variable domain DTGVSQNPRHKITKRGQNVTFRCDPISEHNRLYWYRQTLGQGPEFLTYFQNEAQLEKSRLLSDRFSAERPKGSFSTLEIQRTEQGDSAMYLCASSSQGMETQYFGPGTRLLVL.

The genes are TRBV29-1 and TRBJ2-5, with 7 nucleotides matching TRBD1. Germline lookup yields CDR1 SQVTM and CDR2 ANQGSEA. The CDR3 loop spans 14 amino acids. V trimming: 6 bases; J trimming: 1 base; junction bases outside the gene matches: 8. The CDR3 DNA reads TGCAGCGTCGCACACAGACAGGGCCAAGAGACCCAGTACTTC. This translates into CSVAHRQGQETQYF. Based on the CDR3 plus reference TRBV29-1 and TRBJ2-5, the full variable domain is SAVISQKPSRDICQRGTSLTIQCQVDSQVTMMFWYRQQPGQSLTLIATANQGSEATYESGFVIDKFPISRPNLTFSTLTVSNMSPEDSSIYLCSVAHRQGQETQYFGPGTRLLVL.

This clone was observed a single time. J is TRBJ2-7 and V is TRBV7-9, with 8 bases that match TRBD2. The V gene's germline CDR1 is SEHNR and CDR2 FQNEAQ (reference sequence). V lost 5 bases and J lost 3; bases outside the gene matches: 6. The CDR3 totals 14 residues. CDR3 in DNA: TGTGCCAGCAGCCACGGGGGGGCCCACTACGAGCAGTACTTC. Translation gives CASSHGGAHYEQYF.

The V call is TRBV6-1, the J call TRBJ2-2; D gene unclear. V gave up 11 bases and J gave up 6 bases, with 16 bases separating them. CDR1 and CDR2 from the germline V gene are MNHNS and SASEGT. There are 13 residues in the CDR3. DNA for the CDR3: TGTGCCTTTAACCGATGGGAAGCCGGGGAGCTGTTTTTT. As protein: CAFNRWEAGELFF.

CDR3 sequence (DNA): TGCGCCAGCAGCCAAGATAAGGGGGCGCGGATAAGTGGCACCGGGGAGCTGTTTTTT. This sequence encodes CASSQDKGARISGTGELFF. The chain joins TRBV4-1 to TRBJ2-2; the match to TRBD1 covers 7 bases. The CDR3 runs 19 residues. J lost 4 bases, V lost 0 bases, and 14 bases had no gene match. Germline V gene data show CDR1 as MGHRA and CDR2 as YSYEKL.

This chain uses TRBV7-6 with TRBJ1-4, with TRBD1 identical over 10 bases. Germline V gene lookup returns CDR1 SGHVS and CDR2 FNYEAQ. The CDR3 covers 15 residues. Unmatched junction bases numbered 6, after V lost 5 bases and J lost 6 bases. Here the CDR3 DNA reads TGTGCCAGCAGCGCCCGACAGGGGGCGTATGAAAAACTGTTTTTT. As protein: CASSARQGAYEKLFF.